This T cell receptor beta chain originates from a study of blood T cell repertoires in COVID-19. On the study more broadly: T cells, B-cell-depleted T cells, or PBMCs supplied cDNA or gDNA.

In germline, CDR1 is SNHLY, CDR2 FYNNEI. V was pared by 3 bases and J by 4 bases, with 11 bases of the junction left unmatched. The CDR3 sequence is 17 residues long. Sequencing was performed with immunoSEQ multiplex PCR; in TCRdb, only in-frame clones are kept and a portion is missing. The sample lists about 150,000 clones; more than 75% were seen once. V gene TRBV2 combines with J gene TRBJ1-2; TRBD1 aligns across 10 bases. Sequencing input: peripheral blood. The sequence was obtained from a man between 60 and 70 years old with acute or convalescent COVID-19. In nucleotides, the CDR3 is TGTGCCAGCAGTGAGGGGACAGGGGTTCATTGGGCCTATGGCTACACCTTC. This codes for CASSEGTGVHWAYGYTF.